This T cell receptor (beta chain) appears in the sequencing data of a study of molecular identifiers for immune sequencing clone quantification. Background on the study: Sequencing covered four of five parts into which replicate RNA from approximately 22,000 or 94,000 naive CD8 cells was split.

Naive CD8 T cells underwent sorting with the CD8+CD4-CCR7+CD45RA+ definition. Findings and caveats of the study: Jurkat TCR RNA spiked in from one cell (amid approximately 1 million naive cells) was reportedly detectable.

TCRdb reanalysed the PCR reads using MiXCR and keeps one entry per CDR3 protein. The data hold under 600,000 distinct CDR3 sequences, with roughly 23% observed a single time. Of note for this clonotype: Its antigen is not known.

V was cut by 1 base and J by 2 bases, with 9 bases left in between. Germline V CDR1 and CDR2: SNHLY, FYNNEI. This CDR3 comprises 16 residues. Sequenced: naive CD8+ T cells from blood, with Jurkat cell RNA spiked in. Noted subset: FACS-sorted CD8+CD4-CCR7+CD45RA+ naive T cells. This receptor was obtained from a human donor in good health. Some libraries in this study had Jurkat cell RNA spiked in. The gene calls are TRBV2 and TRBJ1-6; D perhaps matches TRBD1 (6 bases). The CDR3 is CASSEGRGTYNSPLHF. The CDR3 DNA is TGTGCCAGCAGTGAAGGCAGGGGTACCTATAATTCACCCCTCCACTTT.